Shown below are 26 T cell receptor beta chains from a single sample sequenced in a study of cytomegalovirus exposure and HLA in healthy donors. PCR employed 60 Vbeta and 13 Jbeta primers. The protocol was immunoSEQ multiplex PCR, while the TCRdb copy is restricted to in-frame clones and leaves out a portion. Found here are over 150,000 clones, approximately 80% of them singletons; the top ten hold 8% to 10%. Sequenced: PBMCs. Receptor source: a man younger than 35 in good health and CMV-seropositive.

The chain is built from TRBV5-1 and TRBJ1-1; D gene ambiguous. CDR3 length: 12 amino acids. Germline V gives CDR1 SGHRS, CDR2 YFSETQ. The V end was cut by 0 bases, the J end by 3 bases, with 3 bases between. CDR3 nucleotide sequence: TGCGCCAGCAGCTTGGTCGACACTGAAGCTTTCTTT. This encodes CASSLVDTEAFF. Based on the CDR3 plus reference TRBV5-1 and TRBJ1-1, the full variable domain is KAGVTQTPRYLIKTRGQQVTLSCSPISGHRSVSWYQQTPGQGLQFLFEYFSETQRNKGNFPGRFSGRQFSNSRSEMNVSTLELGDSALYLCASSLVDTEAFFGQGTRLTVV.

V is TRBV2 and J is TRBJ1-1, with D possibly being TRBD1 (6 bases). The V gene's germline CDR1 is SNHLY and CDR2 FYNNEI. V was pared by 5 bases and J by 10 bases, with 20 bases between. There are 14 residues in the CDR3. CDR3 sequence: CASSLLQGSGGAFF. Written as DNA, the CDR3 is TGTGCCAGCAGTTTACTACAGGGAAGCGGTGGAGCTTTCTTT.

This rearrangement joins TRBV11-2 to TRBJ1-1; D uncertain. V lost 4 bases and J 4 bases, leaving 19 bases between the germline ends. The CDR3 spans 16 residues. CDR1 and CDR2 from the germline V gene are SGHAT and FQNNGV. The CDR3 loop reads CASSSFAKRPGTEAFF. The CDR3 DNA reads TGTGCCAGCAGCTCCTTCGCGAAACGCCCGGGCACTGAAGCTTTCTTT.

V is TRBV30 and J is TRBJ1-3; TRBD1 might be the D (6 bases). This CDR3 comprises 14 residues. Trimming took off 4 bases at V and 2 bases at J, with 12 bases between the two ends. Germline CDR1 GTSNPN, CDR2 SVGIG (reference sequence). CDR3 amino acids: CAWMGQRPGNTIYF. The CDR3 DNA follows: TGTGCCTGGATGGGACAACGCCCTGGAAACACCATATATTTT.

The CDR3 DNA follows: TGTGCCAGCTCACCACAGGGATCCACAGCGGGAGTGCCAGATACGCAGTATTTT. Its protein is CASSPQGSTAGVPDTQYF. This chain joins TRBV18 and TRBJ2-3; 8 bases match TRBD2. CDR1 and CDR2 (germline): KGHSH, LQKENI. This CDR3 is built from 18 residues. V trimming: 1 base; J trimming: 4 bases; junction bases outside the gene matches: 13.

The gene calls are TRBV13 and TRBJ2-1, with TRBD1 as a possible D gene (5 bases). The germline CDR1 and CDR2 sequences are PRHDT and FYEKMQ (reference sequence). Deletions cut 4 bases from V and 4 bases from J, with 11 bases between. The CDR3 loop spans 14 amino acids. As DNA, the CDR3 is TGTGCCAGCAGCTATGTTGACAGATACAATGAGCAGTTCTTC. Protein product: CASSYVDRYNEQFF.

The CDR3 spells CASSAWDREYNEQFF. In DNA, the CDR3 is TGTGCCAGCAGCGCGTGGGACAGGGAGTACAATGAGCAGTTCTTC. The chain uses TRBV9 and TRBJ2-1; 9 bases are a match to TRBD1. Trimming removed 3 bases from V and 4 bases from J; junction bases left unmatched: 5. The CDR3 is made up of 15 amino acids. Germline V gives CDR1 SGDLS, CDR2 YYNGEE.

The CDR3 region has the DNA TGTGCCAGTAGTGAAGGGGGTAGGGAGACCCAGTACTTC. Residues: CASSEGGRETQYF. The rearrangement uses TRBV19 and TRBJ2-5; a possible D gene is TRBD1 (6 bases). The CDR3 length is 13 residues. Trimming removed 5 bases from V and 5 bases from J, with 12 bases in between. CDR1 LNHDA and CDR2 SQIVND come from the germline V gene (reference sequence).

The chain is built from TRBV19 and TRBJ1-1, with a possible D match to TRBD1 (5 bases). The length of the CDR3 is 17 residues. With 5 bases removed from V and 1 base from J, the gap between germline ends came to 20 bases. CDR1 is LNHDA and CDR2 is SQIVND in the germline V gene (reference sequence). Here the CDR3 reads CASSHRSREWPNTEAFF. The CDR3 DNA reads TGTGCCAGTAGTCATAGGTCCAGGGAATGGCCGAACACTGAAGCTTTCTTT.

CDR3 protein: CASSPDRPITDTQYF. CDR3 nucleotide sequence: TGTGCCAGCAGCCCCGACAGACCCATCACAGATACGCAGTATTTT. This sequence joins TRBV25-1 and TRBJ2-3, with a possible D match to TRBD1 (5 bases). CDR1 MGHDK and CDR2 SYGVNS come from the germline V gene. There are 15 residues in the CDR3. V dropped 6 bases and J dropped 2 bases, with 15 bases sitting between them.

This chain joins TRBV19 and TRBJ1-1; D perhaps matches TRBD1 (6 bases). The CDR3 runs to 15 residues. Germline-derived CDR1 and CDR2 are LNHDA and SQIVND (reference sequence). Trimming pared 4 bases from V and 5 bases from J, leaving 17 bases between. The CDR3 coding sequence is TGTGCCAGTAGTACCCTCCCCCAGGGGCGGACTGAAGCTTTCTTT. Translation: CASSTLPQGRTEAFF. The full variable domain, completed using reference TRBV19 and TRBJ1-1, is DGGITQSPKYLFRKEGQNVTLSCEQNLNHDAMYWYRQDPGQGLRLIYYSQIVNDFQKGDIAEGYSVSREKKESFPLTVTSAQKNPTAFYLCASSTLPQGRTEAFFGQGTRLTVV.

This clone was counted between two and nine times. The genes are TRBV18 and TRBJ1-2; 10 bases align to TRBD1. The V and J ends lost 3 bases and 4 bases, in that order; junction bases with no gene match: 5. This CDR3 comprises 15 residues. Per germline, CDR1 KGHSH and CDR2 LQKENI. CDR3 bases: TGTGCCAGCTCACCGCGACAGGGGGCTGGCTATGGCTACACCTTC. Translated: CASSPRQGAGYGYTF. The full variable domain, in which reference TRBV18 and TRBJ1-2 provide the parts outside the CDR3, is NAGVMQNPRHLVRRRGQEARLRCSPMKGHSHVYWYRQLPEEGLKFMVYLQKENIIDESGMPKERFSAEFPKEGPSILRIQQVVRGDSAAYFCASSPRQGAGYGYTFGSGTRLTVV.

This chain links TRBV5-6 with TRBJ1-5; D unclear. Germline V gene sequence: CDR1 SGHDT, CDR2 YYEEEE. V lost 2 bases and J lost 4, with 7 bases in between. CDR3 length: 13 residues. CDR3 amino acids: CASSFSGNQPQHF. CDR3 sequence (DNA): TGTGCCAGCAGCTTTAGCGGGAATCAGCCCCAGCATTTT.

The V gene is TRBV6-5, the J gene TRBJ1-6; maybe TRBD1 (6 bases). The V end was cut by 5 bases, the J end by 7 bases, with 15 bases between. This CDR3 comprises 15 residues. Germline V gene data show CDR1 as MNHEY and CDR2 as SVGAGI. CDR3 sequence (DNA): TGTGCCAGCAGTCCGTGGCGAGGGGGAAATTCACCCCTCCACTTT. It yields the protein CASSPWRGGNSPLHF.

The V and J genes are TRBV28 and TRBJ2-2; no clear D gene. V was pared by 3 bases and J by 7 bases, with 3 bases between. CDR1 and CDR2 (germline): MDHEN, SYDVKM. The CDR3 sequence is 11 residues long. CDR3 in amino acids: CASSFYGELFF. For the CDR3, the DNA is TGTGCCAGCAGTTTCTACGGGGAGCTGTTTTTT.

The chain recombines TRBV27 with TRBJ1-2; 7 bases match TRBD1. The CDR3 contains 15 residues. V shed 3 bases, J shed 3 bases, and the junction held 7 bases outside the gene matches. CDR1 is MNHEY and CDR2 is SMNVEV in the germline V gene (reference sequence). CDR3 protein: CASSFWDSRYYGYTF. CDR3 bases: TGTGCCAGCAGTTTTTGGGACAGCCGCTACTATGGCTACACCTTC.

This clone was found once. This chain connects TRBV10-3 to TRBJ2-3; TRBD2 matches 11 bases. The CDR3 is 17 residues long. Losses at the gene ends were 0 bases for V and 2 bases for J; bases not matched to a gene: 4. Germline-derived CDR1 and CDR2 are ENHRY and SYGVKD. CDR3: CAISESSSGRDTDTQYF. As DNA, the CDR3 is TGTGCCATCAGTGAGTCTAGTAGCGGGAGGGACACAGATACGCAGTATTTT.

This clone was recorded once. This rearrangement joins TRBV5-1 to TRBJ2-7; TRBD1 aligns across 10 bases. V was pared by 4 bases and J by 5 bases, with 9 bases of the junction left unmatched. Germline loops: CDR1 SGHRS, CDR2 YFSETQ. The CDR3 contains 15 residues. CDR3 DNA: TGCGCCAGCAGCCTTCCGGGACAGGGGATCCACGAGCAGTACTTC. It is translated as CASSLPGQGIHEQYF. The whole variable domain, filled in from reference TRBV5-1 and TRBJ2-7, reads KAGVTQTPRYLIKTRGQQVTLSCSPISGHRSVSWYQQTPGQGLQFLFEYFSETQRNKGNFPGRFSGRQFSNSRSEMNVSTLELGDSALYLCASSLPGQGIHEQYFGPGTRLTVT.

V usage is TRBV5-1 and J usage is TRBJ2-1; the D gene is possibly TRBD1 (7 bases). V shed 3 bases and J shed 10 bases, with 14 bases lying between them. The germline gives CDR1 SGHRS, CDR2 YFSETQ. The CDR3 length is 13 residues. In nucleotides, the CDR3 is TGCGCCAGCAGCTCGGACAGGAGGGAAGAGCAGTTCTTC. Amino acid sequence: CASSSDRREEQFF. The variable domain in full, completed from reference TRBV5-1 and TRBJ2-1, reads KAGVTQTPRYLIKTRGQQVTLSCSPISGHRSVSWYQQTPGQGLQFLFEYFSETQRNKGNFPGRFSGRQFSNSRSEMNVSTLELGDSALYLCASSSDRREEQFFGPGTRLTVL.

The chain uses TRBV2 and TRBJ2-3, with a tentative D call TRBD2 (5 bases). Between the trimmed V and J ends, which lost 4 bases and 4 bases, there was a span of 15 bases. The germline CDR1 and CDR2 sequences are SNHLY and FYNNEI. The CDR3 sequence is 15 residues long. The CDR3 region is CASSADGHGADTQYF. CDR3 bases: TGTGCCAGCAGTGCCGACGGGCACGGGGCAGATACGCAGTATTTT.

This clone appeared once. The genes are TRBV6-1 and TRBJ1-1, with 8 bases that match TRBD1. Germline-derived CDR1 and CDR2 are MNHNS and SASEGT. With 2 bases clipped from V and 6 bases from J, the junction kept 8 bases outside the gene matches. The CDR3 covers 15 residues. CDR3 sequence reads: CASSERRQGRSEAFF. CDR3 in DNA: TGTGCCAGCAGTGAAAGGAGACAGGGGAGGTCTGAAGCTTTCTTT.

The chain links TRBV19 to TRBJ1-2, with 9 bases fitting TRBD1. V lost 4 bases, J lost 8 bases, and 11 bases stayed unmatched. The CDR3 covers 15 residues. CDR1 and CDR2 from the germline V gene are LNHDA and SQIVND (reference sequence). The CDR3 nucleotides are TGTGCCAGTAGTACCCGCAACAGGGGGCGCGGAGGCTACACCTTC. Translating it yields CASSTRNRGRGGYTF.

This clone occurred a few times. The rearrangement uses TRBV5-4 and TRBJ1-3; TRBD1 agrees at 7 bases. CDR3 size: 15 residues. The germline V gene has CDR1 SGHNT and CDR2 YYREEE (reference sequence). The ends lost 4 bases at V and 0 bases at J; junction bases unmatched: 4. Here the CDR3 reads CASSIGQVSGNTIYF. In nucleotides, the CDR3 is TGTGCCAGCAGCATTGGACAGGTCTCTGGAAACACCATATATTTT.

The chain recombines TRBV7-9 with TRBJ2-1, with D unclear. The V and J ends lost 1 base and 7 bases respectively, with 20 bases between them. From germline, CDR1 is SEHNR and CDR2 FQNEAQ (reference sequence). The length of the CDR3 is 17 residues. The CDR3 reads CASSLGVMGWSPNEQFF. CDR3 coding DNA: TGTGCCAGCAGCTTAGGGGTTATGGGCTGGTCACCGAATGAGCAGTTCTTC.

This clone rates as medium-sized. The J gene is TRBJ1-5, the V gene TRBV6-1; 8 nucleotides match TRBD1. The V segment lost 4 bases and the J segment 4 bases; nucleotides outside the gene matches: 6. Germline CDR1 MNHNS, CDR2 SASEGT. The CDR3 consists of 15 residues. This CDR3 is CASSAGQGLNQPQHF. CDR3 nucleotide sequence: TGTGCCAGCAGTGCTGGACAGGGACTTAATCAGCCCCAGCATTTT.

CDR3 DNA sequence: TGTGCCAGCAGTGTTACAGGGAGGGGCGAGCAGTACTTC. It is translated as CASSVTGRGEQYF. The rearrangement links TRBV6-1 to TRBJ2-7; a weak D match, TRBD2 (7 bases). V dropped 4 bases and J dropped 6 bases, with 13 bases sitting between them. Germline V gene lookup returns CDR1 MNHNS and CDR2 SASEGT. CDR3 length: 13 amino acids.